Listed below are T cell receptor beta chains from one sample, sequenced in a study of response to subunit inactivated influenza vaccine. TCRdb independently ran MiXCR on the RT-PCR reads; one entry per CDR3 protein. The table has a few hundred thousand distinct CDR3 sequences, about a tenth seen once. The specimen was PBMCs from blood, collected around seven weeks after vaccination. Receptors originate from a man aged 50 to 59 who received an inactivated influenza vaccine. CDR3s include the opening cysteine and the closing phenylalanine or tryptophan. D genes are given only for firm matches. The size field is filled for only some rows; it gives once, few, many or a size class.

few TRBJ2-7 TRBV24-1 NA CATSNEGLEQYF TGTGCCACCTCAAACGAAGGGCTCGAGCAGTACTTC
few TRBJ2-5 TRBV29-1 NA CSVEEGSETQYF TGCAGCGTCGAGGAAGGCAGCGAGACCCAGTACTTC
NA TRBJ2-5 TRBV5-1 NA CASSLAGVAQETQYF TGCGCCAGCAGCTTGGCGGGTGTCGCCCAAGAGACCCAGTACTTC
NA TRBJ2-1 TRBV15 TRBD1 CATSSLGVQGALYVSYNEQFF TGTGCCACCAGCAGTCTCGGGGTACAGGGGGCACTATACGTTTCCTACAATGAGCAGTTCTTC
NA TRBJ2-5 TRBV14 NA CASSQAGRASSETQYF TGTGCCAGCAGCCAAGCTGGCAGGGCAAGTTCGGAGACCCAGTACTTC
NA TRBJ2-2 TRBV5-1 NA CASSLEQGGTGELFF TGCGCCAGCAGCTTGGAACAGGGAGGCACCGGGGAGCTGTTTTTT
few TRBJ2-7 TRBV4-3 NA CASSQEGGRIYEQYF TGCGCCAGCAGCCAAGAGGGGGGGCGCATATACGAGCAGTACTTC
NA TRBJ2-5 TRBV7-2 NA CASSLGTTKETQYF TGTGCCAGCAGCTTAGGGACTACAAAAGAGACCCAGTACTTC
NA TRBJ2-1 TRBV20-1 NA CSAFPAERSYNEQFF TGCAGTGCTTTCCCAGCGGAGAGATCATACAATGAGCAGTTCTTC
few TRBJ2-1 TRBV4-3 TRBD1 CASRPKTGGYNEQFF TGCGCCAGCAGACCTAAAACAGGGGGATACAATGAGCAGTTCTTC
NA TRBJ2-3 TRBV4-1 TRBD2 CASSQGGLAGLRGTQYF TGCGCCAGCAGCCAGGGGGGACTAGCCGGGCTACGGGGGACGCAGTATTTT
few TRBJ1-6 TRBV6-2/TRBV6-3 NA CASRGTFSSYNSPLHF TGTGCCAGCAGAGGGACGTTTAGCTCCTATAATTCACCCCTCCACTTT
few TRBJ2-7 TRBV7-9 TRBD2 CASSRSGTYEQYF TGTGCCAGCAGCCGGAGCGGGACCTACGAGCAGTACTTC
many TRBJ2-7 TRBV7-3 TRBD1 CASSLGTGGNYEQYF TGTGCCAGCAGCTTAGGGACAGGGGGAAATTACGAGCAGTACTTC
many TRBJ2-1 TRBV7-3 TRBD1 CASGTGGHEQFF TGTGCCAGCGGGACAGGGGGCCATGAGCAGTTCTTC
few TRBJ2-7 TRBV6-1 TRBD1 CASSGDRGYEQYF TGTGCCAGCAGTGGGGACAGGGGGTACGAGCAGTACTTC
many TRBJ2-7 TRBV21-1 NA CASSKFFAREQYF TGTGCCAGCAGCAAGTTTTTCGCCCGAGAGCAGTACTTC
many TRBJ2-2 TRBV20-1 TRBD1 CSARDRDTGELFF TGCAGTGCCCGGGACAGAGACACCGGGGAGCTGTTTTTT
NA TRBJ2-5 TRBV28 NA CASSLPKGSRPTQYF TGTGCCAGCAGTTTACCCAAGGGCAGCAGACCGACCCAGTACTTC
many TRBJ2-4 TRBV7-2 NA CASSFTSGKNIQYF TGTGCCAGCAGCTTCACTAGTGGCAAAAACATTCAGTACTTC
few TRBJ2-7 TRBV29-1 TRBD2 CSVRIAGDTYEQYF TGCAGCGTTCGGATAGCGGGAGATACCTACGAGCAGTACTTC
few TRBJ1-1 TRBV27 NA CASSLWSAGDTEAFF TGTGCCAGCAGTTTATGGTCGGCAGGGGACACTGAAGCTTTCTTT
NA TRBJ2-1 TRBV20-1 TRBD2 CSAQPGTSGILAFF TGCAGTGCCCAACCCGGGACTAGCGGGATTCTAGCGTTCTTC
few TRBJ1-2 TRBV7-9 NA CASSLAGSLRGYTF TGTGCCAGCAGCTTAGCGGGAAGTCTCCGTGGCTACACCTTC
NA TRBJ2-3 TRBV7-2 TRBD2 CASSRPGLAKETDTQYF TGTGCCAGCAGCAGACCGGGACTAGCGAAAGAAACAGATACGCAGTATTTT
few TRBJ1-3 TRBV12-3/TRBV12-4 NA CASSFAQISGNTIYF TGTGCCAGCAGTTTTGCGCAGATCTCTGGAAACACCATATATTTT
many TRBJ2-1 TRBV10-3 TRBD2 CAISEPGRDYNEQFF TGTGCCATCAGCGAACCAGGGAGGGACTACAATGAGCAGTTCTTC
NA TRBJ2-1 TRBV15 TRBD1 CATSAPGQATSGEQFF TGTGCCACCAGCGCCCCGGGACAGGCCACTTCAGGAGAGCAGTTCTTC
few TRBJ1-5 TRBV15 TRBD1 CATSRSLGQLLQPQHF TGTGCCACCAGCAGGTCCCTGGGACAGTTGCTTCAGCCCCAGCATTTT